The clone carrying this T cell receptor (beta chain) has just a few counts. The CDR3 extends over 16 amino acids. CDR1 and CDR2 from the germline V gene are LNHDA and SQIVND (reference sequence). V lost 4 bases and J lost 7; bases outside the gene matches: 10. The sample belongs to a study of blood T cell repertoires in COVID-19. Repertoires were generated with immunoSEQ multiplex PCR, while TCRdb's copy carries only in-frame clones and drops some. The sample records a few hundred thousand clones, around 84% being singletons. The sequenced material came from peripheral blood. This chain uses TRBV19 with TRBJ2-2, with 9 positions matching TRBD2. This receptor was taken from a woman between 18 and 30 years old with acute or convalescent COVID-19. The CDR3 loop reads CASSTPAGGPNGELFF. CDR3 nucleotide sequence: TGTGCCAGTAGTACGCCCGCGGGGGGGCCCAACGGGGAGCTGTTTTTT.